What follows describes a single TCR beta chain. It has no known antigen specificity. It has no much larger one-base neighbor in the sample; base qualities were not kept. At diagnosis, tumor, uninvolved tumor-adjacent lung and peripheral blood were collected and then preserved as a mix of FFPE and fresh-frozen material. From the cysteine through the phenylalanine, the CDR3 covers 14 amino acids. Only CDR3 DNA remains: 42 bases, in frame from the first base. The junction carries 6 bases between V and J, which are trimmed by 0 bases and 0 bases respectively. The germline V gene yields SGDLS for CDR1 and YYNGEE for CDR2. The immunoSEQ Assay was used to sequence TCR beta CDR3 regions from DNA. The published analysis was carried out like this. T cell density was computed as TCR beta template counts normalized to usable DNA estimated by amplifying housekeeping genes. The preseqR package was used to estimate richness by extrapolating to 400,000 templates for PBMC samples and to 120,000 templates for tissue samples. Clonality was taken to be one minus Pielou's evenness. Tissue-enriched TCRs were identified by differential abundance testing using productive amino-acid clonotypes, minimum total count 5 and alpha 0.1. The Jaccard Index and the Morisita Overlap Index were used to quantify repertoire overlap between compartments. GLIPH clustered TCR beta CDR3s with public tetramer-defined viral CDR3s; viral motifs required at least three viral sequences plus V-gene enrichment. What TCRdb holds here is the immuneACCESS table cut down to in-frame rearrangements. Part of the clones is not present; checked against another copy, under half of the missing clones reflect an unresolved V gene, and the others are unexplained. The V and J calls and clone size come from that table; D and trimming were worked out from the DNA. This sample comprises 2,500 to 3,500 clones, roughly a quarter of them detected only once. About 5.1% of the sample lies in the top ten.

The data are from a study of T cells in localized non-small cell lung cancer (dated by TCRdb to about 2020). Regarding the research as a whole: T cell repertoires of some 240 early-stage NSCLC patients were analyzed, with tumors being compared against uninvolved tumor-adjacent lungs. The cohort was made up of 236 treatment-naive NSCLC patients whose localized lung tumors had been resected. The mean age of the NSCLC patients was about 62 years, with 120 to 150 men and 95 to 110 women.

The research as a whole found: Since the design was exploratory, TCR variables were selected using unadjusted p-values with no false-discovery rate correction. Multi-region tumor sequencing was not performed, so intratumor heterogeneity could not be excluded. Longer overall survival was associated with higher T cell density in blood, whereas shorter survival was associated with higher clonality in adjacent lung. Uninvolved tumor-adjacent lung showed the highest T cell clonality, higher than tumor, which suggests more focused antigenic responses in the adjacent lung. A median of approximately 50 of the top 100 tumor clones turned up in the paired uninvolved adjacent lung, and some 27 of those clones also ranked among the top 100 of that same adjacent lung.

This material consisted of lung tumor tissue, taken before any cancer treatment. This sequence uses TRBV9 and TRBJ2-5; a confident D gene designation cannot be given. The clonotype comes from a female donor of 60 years or more with stage I lung adenocarcinoma. Here the CDR3 is given as CASSVASHQETQYF. The DNA is as follows: TGTGCCAGCAGCGTAGCCTCACACCAAGAGACCCAGTACTTC.